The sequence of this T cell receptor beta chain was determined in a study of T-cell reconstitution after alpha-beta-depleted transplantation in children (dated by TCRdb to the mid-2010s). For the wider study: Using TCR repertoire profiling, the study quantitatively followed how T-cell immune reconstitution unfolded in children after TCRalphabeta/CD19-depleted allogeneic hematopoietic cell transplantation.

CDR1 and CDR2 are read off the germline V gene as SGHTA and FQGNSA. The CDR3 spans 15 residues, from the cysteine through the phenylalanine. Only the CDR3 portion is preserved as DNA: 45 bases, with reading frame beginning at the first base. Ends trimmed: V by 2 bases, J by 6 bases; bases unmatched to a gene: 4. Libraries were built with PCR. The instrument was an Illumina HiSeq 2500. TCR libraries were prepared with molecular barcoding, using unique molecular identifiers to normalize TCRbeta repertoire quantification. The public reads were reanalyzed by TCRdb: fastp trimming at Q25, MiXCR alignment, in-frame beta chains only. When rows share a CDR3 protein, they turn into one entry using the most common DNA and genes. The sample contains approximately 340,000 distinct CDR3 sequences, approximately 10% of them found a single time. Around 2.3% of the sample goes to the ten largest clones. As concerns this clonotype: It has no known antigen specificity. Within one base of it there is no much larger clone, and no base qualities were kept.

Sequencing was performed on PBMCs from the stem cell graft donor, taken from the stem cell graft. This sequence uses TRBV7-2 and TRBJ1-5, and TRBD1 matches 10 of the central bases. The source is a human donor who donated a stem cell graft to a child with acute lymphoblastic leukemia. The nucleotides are TGTGCCAGCAGCTTATTCGGACAGGGGGTTCAGCCCCAGCATTTT. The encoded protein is CASSLFGQGVQPQHF.